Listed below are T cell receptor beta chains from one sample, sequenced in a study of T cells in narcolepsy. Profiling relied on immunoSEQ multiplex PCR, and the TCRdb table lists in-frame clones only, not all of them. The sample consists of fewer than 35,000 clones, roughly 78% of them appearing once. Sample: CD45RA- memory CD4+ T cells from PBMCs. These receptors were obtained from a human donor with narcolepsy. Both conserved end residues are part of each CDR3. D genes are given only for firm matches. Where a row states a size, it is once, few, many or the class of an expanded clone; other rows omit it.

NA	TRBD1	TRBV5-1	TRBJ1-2	CASSLLRTGGRGYTF	TGCGCCAGCAGCCTGCTACGGACAGGGGGCAGAGGCTACACCTTC
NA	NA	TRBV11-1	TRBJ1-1	CASSLRAGAEAFF	TGTGCCAGCAGCTTAAGGGCTGGCGCTGAAGCTTTCTTT
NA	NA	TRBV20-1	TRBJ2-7	CSAQTGFQQYF	TGCAGTGCTCAAACGGGGTTCCAGCAGTACTTC
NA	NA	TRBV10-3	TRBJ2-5	CAISEKREGETQYF	TGTGCCATCAGTGAAAAGAGGGAAGGGGAGACCCAGTACTTC
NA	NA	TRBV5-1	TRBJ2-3	CASSPRATDTQYF	TGCGCCAGCAGCCCGAGGGCGACAGATACGCAGTATTTT
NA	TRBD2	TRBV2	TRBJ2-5	CASKKRTSAQETQYF	TGTGCCAGCAAAAAAAGGACTAGCGCGCAAGAGACCCAGTACTTC
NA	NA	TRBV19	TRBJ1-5	CASSRRTKDVSNQPQHF	TGTGCCAGTAGTAGACGGACAAAGGACGTGAGCAATCAGCCCCAGCATTTT
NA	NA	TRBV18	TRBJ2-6	CASSPLVVSGLQTKSGANVLTF	TGTGCCAGCTCACCACTAGTCGTAAGTGGACTGCAGACCAAATCTGGGGCCAACGTCCTGACTTTC
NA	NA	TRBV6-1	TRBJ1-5	CASSGQFDQPQHF	TGTGCCAGCAGCGGACAGTTCGATCAGCCCCAGCATTTT
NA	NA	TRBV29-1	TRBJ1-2	CSVELVYGYTF	TGCAGCGTTGAATTGGTGTACGGCTACACCTTC
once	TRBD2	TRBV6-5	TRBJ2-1	CASSSPRGLALEQFF	TGTGCCAGCAGTTCCCCAAGGGGACTAGCACTTGAGCAGTTCTTC
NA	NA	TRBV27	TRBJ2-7	CASSKGGAHYEQYF	TGTGCCAGCAGTAAGGGGGGCGCCCACTACGAGCAGTACTTC
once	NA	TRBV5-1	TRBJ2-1	CASSPGAQYNEQFF	TGCGCCAGCAGCCCGGGGGCGCAGTACAATGAGCAGTTCTTC
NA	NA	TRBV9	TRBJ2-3	CASSVVDNTDTQYF	TGTGCCAGCAGCGTAGTTGACAACACAGATACGCAGTATTTT
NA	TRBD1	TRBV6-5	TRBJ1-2	CASRPGGYYGYTF	TGTGCCAGCAGACCAGGGGGCTACTATGGCTACACCTTC
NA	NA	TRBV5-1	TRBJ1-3	CASSLGPNSGNTIYF	TGCGCCAGCAGCTTGGGCCCGAACTCTGGAAACACCATATATTTT
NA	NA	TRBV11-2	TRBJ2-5	CASSLANLGTQYF	TGTGCCAGCAGCTTAGCGAACCTGGGGACCCAGTACTTC
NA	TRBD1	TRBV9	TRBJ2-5	CASSVDPGGHWTQYF	TGTGCCAGCAGCGTAGACCCAGGGGGCCATTGGACCCAGTACTTC
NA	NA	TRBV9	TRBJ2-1	CASSRNRQDHYNEQFF	TGTGCCAGCAGCAGGAACCGACAGGACCACTACAATGAGCAGTTCTTC
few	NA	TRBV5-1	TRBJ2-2	CASSLKGQSNTGELFF	TGCGCCAGCAGCTTGAAGGGGCAGTCGAACACCGGGGAGCTGTTTTTT
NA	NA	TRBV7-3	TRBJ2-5	CASSSNGGGSAETQYF	TGTGCCAGCAGCTCCAACGGGGGCGGGAGCGCAGAGACCCAGTACTTC
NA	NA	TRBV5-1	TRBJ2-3	CASSLNRGGDTQYF	TGCGCCAGCAGCTTAAACAGGGGAGGGGATACGCAGTATTTT